This is a list of T cell receptor beta chains from one sample in a study of lung T cells in sarcoidosis with Löfgren's syndrome. TCRdb called the reads again in MiXCR, with one record for every CDR3 protein. The data hold 7,000 to 9,500 distinct CDR3 sequences, with approximately 21% observed a single time. Specimen: CD4+ T cells from bronchoalveolar lavage fluid. These receptor sequences come from a human donor with sarcoidosis (Löfgren's syndrome or another form), or a control subject (not recorded which). The CDR3 runs from the conserved cysteine through the conserved F or W. The D gene is left open where the match is weak. Clone size, where shown, is once, few, many, or a class for clones that have expanded.

abundance,j_gene,v_gene,d_gene,CDR3aa,CDR3nt
medium-sized,TRBJ2-3,TRBV20-1,TRBD2,CSARSLAVESTDTQYF,TGCAGTGCTAGATCCCTAGCGGTCGAAAGCACAGATACGCAGTATTTT
NA,TRBJ1-1,TRBV10-3,NA,CAISDGLPNTEAFF,TGTGCCATCAGTGACGGACTGCCGAACACTGAAGCTTTCTTT
many,TRBJ1-1,TRBV7-2,TRBD1,CASSLQGARTEAFF,TGTGCCAGCAGCCTACAGGGGGCGCGGACTGAAGCTTTCTTT
medium-sized,TRBJ2-3,TRBV5-4,NA,CASSISTDTQYF,TGTGCCAGCAGCATTAGCACAGATACGCAGTATTTT
few,TRBJ2-3,TRBV5-1,TRBD2,CASRLGAAGGSTDTQYF,TGCGCCAGCCGTCTAGGGGCGGCGGGGGGATCCACAGATACGCAGTATTTT
NA,TRBJ2-7,TRBV9,TRBD1,CASSPTGVTTYGQYF,TGTGCCAGCAGCCCTACAGGGGTGACTACTTACGGGCAGTACTTC
medium-sized,TRBJ2-7,TRBV20-1,NA,CSARADPRTYEQYF,TGCAGTGCTAGAGCTGACCCCAGAACCTACGAGCAGTACTTC
NA,TRBJ1-1,TRBV7-2,NA,CAGSLHSRPRAFF,TGTGCCGGCAGCCTACATTCCAGGCCAAGGGCTTTCTTT
many,TRBJ2-2,TRBV20-1,TRBD1,CSSLTGTGGTGELFF,TGCAGTTCCTTGACCGGGACAGGGGGGACCGGGGAGCTGTTTTTT
many,TRBJ1-1,TRBV18,NA,CASSPPWARTNTEAFF,TGTGCCAGCTCACCACCGTGGGCCCGAACGAACACTGAAGCTTTCTTT
few,TRBJ1-6,TRBV19,TRBD1,CASMKGAQRPLHF,TGTGCCAGTATGAAGGGGGCGCAAAGGCCCCTCCACTTT
NA,TRBJ1-6,TRBV5-1,NA,CASSSTADYNSPLHF,TGCGCCAGCAGCTCAACAGCGGATTATAATTCACCCCTCCACTTT
NA,TRBJ2-3,TRBV20-1,TRBD2,CSGTGLTGGEDTQYF,TGCAGTGGAACGGGACTAACGGGGGGGGAAGATACGCAGTATTTT
medium-sized,TRBJ1-6,TRBV6-1,NA,CASLGVHNSPLHF,TGTGCCAGCTTGGGGGTCCATAATTCACCCCTCCACTTT
medium-sized,TRBJ2-3,TRBV6-2/TRBV6-3,TRBD2,CASMLAGRTDTQYF,TGTGCCAGCATGCTAGCGGGGAGAACAGATACGCAGTATTTT
NA,TRBJ1-1,TRBV30,NA,CAWSVLGSLNTEAFF,TGTGCCTGGAGTGTACTCGGCAGTTTGAACACTGAAGCTTTCTTT
medium-sized,TRBJ2-3,TRBV5-4,NA,CASSLDSTDTQYF,TGTGCCAGCAGCTTGGACAGCACAGATACGCAGTATTTT
few,TRBJ1-5,TRBV4-2,NA,CASSQDGSNQPQHF,TGTGCCAGCAGCCAAGACGGGAGCAATCAGCCCCAGCATTTT
NA,TRBJ2-7,TRBV18,NA,CASSPRQGVYEQYF,TGTGCCAGCTCACCGCGGCAGGGTGTGTACGAGCAGTACTTC
NA,TRBJ2-7,TRBV10-3,NA,CAISEEGYEQYF,TGTGCCATCAGTGAAGAGGGCTACGAGCAGTACTTC
few,TRBJ2-1,TRBV7-2,TRBD2,CASRYTSGGAYNEQFF,TGTGCCAGCAGATATACTAGCGGGGGGGCCTACAATGAGCAGTTCTTC
once,TRBJ2-7,TRBV6-1,NA,CASRPHGEEPTYEQYF,TGTGCCAGCAGGCCCCACGGAGAAGAACCTACCTACGAGCAGTACTTC
many,TRBJ1-5,TRBV3-1,NA,CASSQFGGHQPQHF,TGTGCCAGCAGCCAATTCGGGGGCCATCAGCCCCAGCATTTT
many,TRBJ1-5,TRBV12-3/TRBV12-4,TRBD1,CASRSTGGDQPQHF,TGTGCCAGCAGATCCACAGGGGGAGATCAGCCCCAGCATTTT
many,TRBJ1-6,TRBV18,NA,CASSPSGNSPLHF,TGTGCCAGCTCACCATCGGGGAATTCACCCCTCCACTTT
few,TRBJ2-5,TRBV11-1,NA,CASSHKETQYF,TGTGCCAGCAGCCATAAGGAGACCCAGTACTTC
few,TRBJ1-2,TRBV4-1,TRBD1,CASSPSQGANYGYTF,TGCGCCAGCAGCCCGTCCCAGGGGGCTAACTATGGCTACACCTTC
many,TRBJ1-2,TRBV3-1,NA,CASSQISNNYGYTF,TGTGCCAGCAGCCAAATTAGCAATAACTATGGCTACACCTTC
NA,TRBJ2-7,TRBV7-9,NA,CASSLAGTSYEQDF,TGTGCCAGCAGCTTAGCAGGGACCTCCTACGAGCAGGACTTC
many,TRBJ1-2,TRBV24-1,NA,CATSDSGTLYGYTF,TGTGCCACCAGTGATTCCGGGACCTTATATGGCTACACCTTC
NA,TRBJ2-7,TRBV7-9,NA,CASSFLGLAGYEQYF,TGTGCCAGCAGCTTTCTCGGGCTGGCGGGCTACGAGCAGTACTTC
many,TRBJ2-7,TRBV6-1,NA,CASRPGGTTYEQYF,TGTGCCAGCAGACCGGGTGGGACAACCTACGAGCAGTACTTC
many,TRBJ1-3,TRBV4-1,TRBD1,CASSRATGGNGNTIYF,TGCGCCAGCAGCCGAGCGACAGGGGGAAATGGAAACACCATATATTTT
few,TRBJ2-3,TRBV11-2,NA,CASSLDWVGTDTQYF,TGTGCCAGCAGCTTAGATTGGGTAGGGACAGATACGCAGTATTTT
NA,TRBJ2-1,TRBV30,NA,CAWSRSEQFF,TGTGCCTGGAGCCGGAGTGAGCAGTTCTTC
few,TRBJ1-6,TRBV2,NA,CASSLGVNSPLHF,TGTGCCAGCAGTTTGGGGGTTAATTCACCCCTCCACTTT
many,TRBJ2-1,TRBV4-1,NA,CASSPQARAGEQFF,TGCGCCAGCAGCCCCCAAGCCAGGGCCGGTGAGCAGTTCTTC
many,TRBJ2-5,TRBV30,TRBD2,CAWTAGRTQYF,TGTGCCTGGACAGCGGGGAGGACCCAGTACTTC
few,TRBJ2-5,TRBV5-6,NA,CASSLVGPGGQYF,TGTGCCAGCAGCTTGGTGGGGCCCGGGGGCCAGTACTTC
many,TRBJ2-1,TRBV6-2/TRBV6-3,NA,CASSWGGWIPEFF,TGTGCCAGCAGTTGGGGTGGTTGGATTCCGGAGTTCTTC
many,TRBJ1-2,TRBV27,NA,CASRTDQGYYGYTF,TGTGCCAGCCGTACCGATCAGGGGTACTATGGCTACACCTTC
many,TRBJ2-4,TRBV3-1,NA,CASSQQLAKNIQYF,TGTGCCAGCAGCCAACAACTAGCCAAAAACATTCAGTACTTC
few,TRBJ2-7,TRBV12-3/TRBV12-4,NA,CASSSRFGQYF,TGTGCCAGCAGTTCCCGATTCGGGCAGTACTTC
many,TRBJ1-2,TRBV2,TRBD1,CASSLGQEANYGYTF,TGTGCCAGCAGTTTAGGACAGGAAGCTAACTATGGCTACACCTTC
many,TRBJ1-1,TRBV27,NA,CASSPSWPNLNTEAFF,TGTGCCAGCAGTCCCTCGTGGCCGAACTTGAACACTGAAGCTTTCTTT